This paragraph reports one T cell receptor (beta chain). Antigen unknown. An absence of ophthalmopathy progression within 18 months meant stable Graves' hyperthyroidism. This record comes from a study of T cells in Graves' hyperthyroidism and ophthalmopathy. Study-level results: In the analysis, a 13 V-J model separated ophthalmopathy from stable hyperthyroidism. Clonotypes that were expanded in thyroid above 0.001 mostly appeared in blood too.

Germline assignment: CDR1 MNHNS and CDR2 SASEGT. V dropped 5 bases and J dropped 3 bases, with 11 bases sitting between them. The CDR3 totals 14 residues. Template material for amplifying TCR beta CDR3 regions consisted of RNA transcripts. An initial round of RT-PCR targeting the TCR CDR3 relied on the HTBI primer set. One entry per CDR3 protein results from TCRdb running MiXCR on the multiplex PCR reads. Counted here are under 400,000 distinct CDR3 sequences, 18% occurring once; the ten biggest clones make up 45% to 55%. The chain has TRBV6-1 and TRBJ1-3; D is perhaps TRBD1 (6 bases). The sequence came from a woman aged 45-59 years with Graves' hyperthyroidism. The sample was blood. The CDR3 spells CASSRTASGNTIYF. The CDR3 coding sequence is TGTGCCAGCAGTCGGACAGCCAGTGGAAACACCATATATTTT.